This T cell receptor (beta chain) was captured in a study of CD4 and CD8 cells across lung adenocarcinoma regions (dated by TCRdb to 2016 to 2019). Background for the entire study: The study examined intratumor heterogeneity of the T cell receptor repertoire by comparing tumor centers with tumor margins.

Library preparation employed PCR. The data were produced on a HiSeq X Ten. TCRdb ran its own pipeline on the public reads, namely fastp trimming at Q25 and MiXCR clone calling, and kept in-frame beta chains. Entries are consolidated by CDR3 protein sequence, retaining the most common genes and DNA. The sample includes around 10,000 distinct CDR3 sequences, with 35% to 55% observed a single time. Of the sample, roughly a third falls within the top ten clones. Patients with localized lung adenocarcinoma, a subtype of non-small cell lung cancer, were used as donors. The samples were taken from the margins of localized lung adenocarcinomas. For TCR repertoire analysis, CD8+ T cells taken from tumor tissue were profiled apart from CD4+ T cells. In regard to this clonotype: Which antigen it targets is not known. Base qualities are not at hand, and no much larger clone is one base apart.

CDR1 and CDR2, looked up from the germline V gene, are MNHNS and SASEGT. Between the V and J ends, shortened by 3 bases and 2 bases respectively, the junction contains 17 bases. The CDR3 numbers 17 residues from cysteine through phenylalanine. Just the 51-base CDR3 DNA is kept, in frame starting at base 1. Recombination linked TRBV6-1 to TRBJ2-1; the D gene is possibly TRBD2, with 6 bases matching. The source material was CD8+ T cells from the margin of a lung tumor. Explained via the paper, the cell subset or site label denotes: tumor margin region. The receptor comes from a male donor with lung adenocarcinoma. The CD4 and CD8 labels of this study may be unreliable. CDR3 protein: CASSDYRGITTYNEQFF. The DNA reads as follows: TGTGCCAGCAGTGATTACCGCGGGATTACCACCTACAATGAGCAGTTCTTC.